Described below is a single T cell receptor (beta chain) sequence and its context. The sample belongs to a study of T-cell reconstitution after alpha-beta-depleted transplantation in children. Germline assignment: CDR1 MGHDK and CDR2 SYGVNS. V was shortened by 3 bases and J by 2 bases, with 12 bases between the two germline ends. The CDR3 contains 15 residues. Library preparation (for TCRbeta) was performed with unique molecular identifiers. Each CDR3 protein is one row after TCRdb ran MiXCR on the PCR reads. This table has approximately 510,000 distinct CDR3 sequences, roughly 18% appearing once. V usage is TRBV25-1 and J usage is TRBJ2-3; D is unresolved. The sequences come from PBMCs from the stem cell graft donor, collected from the stem cell graft. The receptor's source is a human donor who donated a stem cell graft to a child with acute lymphoblastic leukemia. CDR3: CASSDPLQPTDTQYF. In DNA, the CDR3 is TGTGCCAGCAGTGATCCCCTCCAGCCCACAGATACGCAGTATTTT.